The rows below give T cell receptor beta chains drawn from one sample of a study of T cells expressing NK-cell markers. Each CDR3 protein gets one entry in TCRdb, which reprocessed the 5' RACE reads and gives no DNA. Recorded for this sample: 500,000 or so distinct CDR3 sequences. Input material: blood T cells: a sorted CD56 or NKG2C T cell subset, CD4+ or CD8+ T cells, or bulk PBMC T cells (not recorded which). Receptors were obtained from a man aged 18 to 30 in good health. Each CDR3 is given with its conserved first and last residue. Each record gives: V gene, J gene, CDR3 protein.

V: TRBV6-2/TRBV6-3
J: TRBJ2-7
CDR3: CASSYPPLAGGPYEQYF

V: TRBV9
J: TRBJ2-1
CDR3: CASSAHGGSSYNEQFF

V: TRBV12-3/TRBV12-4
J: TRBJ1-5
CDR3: CASSINHQNQPQHF

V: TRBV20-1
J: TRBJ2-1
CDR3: CSARQPGLLQWQFF

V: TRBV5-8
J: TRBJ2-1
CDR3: CASSTTGGATNEQFF

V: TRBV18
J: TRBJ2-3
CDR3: CASSPSGRAADTQYF

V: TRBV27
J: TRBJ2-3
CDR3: CASTALGGTDTQYF

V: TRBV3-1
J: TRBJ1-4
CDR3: CASSARWTNEKLFF

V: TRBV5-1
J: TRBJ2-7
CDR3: CASSVLAGQGGDYEQYF

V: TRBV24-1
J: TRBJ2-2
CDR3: CATSARAGGPWTGELFF

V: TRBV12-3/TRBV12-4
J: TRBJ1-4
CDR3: CASSAKPRTGSEKLFF

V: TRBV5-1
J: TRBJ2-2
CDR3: CASSLGTGSAGELFF

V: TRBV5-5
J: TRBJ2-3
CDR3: CASSLTLAGADTDTQYF

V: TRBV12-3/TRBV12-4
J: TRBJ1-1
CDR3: CASSQHDEGNTEAFF

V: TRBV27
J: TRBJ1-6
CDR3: CASSFVVNNSPLHF

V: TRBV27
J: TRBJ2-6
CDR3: CASSWETGGTSGANVLTF

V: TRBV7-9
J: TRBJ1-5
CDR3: CASSSAVSNQPQHF

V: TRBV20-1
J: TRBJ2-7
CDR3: CSAQATSGTYEQYF

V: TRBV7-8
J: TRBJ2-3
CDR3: CASSLISLTGGLRDTQYF

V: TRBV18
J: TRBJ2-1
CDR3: CASSPGTSNEQFF

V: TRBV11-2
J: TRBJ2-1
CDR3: CASSWGGRAYEQFF

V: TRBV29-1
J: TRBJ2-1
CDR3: CSVVPPGGGTYNEQFF

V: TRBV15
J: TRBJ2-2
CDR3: CATSRGFFGYTGELFF

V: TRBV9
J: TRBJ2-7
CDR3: CASSEGLAGSEQYF

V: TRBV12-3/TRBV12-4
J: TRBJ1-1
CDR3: CASSRGGTANTEAFF

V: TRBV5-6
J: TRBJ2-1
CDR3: CASSLPSGTSYNEQFF

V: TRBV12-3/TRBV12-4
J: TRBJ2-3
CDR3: CASSPMGRASTDTQYF

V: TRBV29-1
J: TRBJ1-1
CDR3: CSVEPKQGLEAFF

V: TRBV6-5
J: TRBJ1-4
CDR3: CASSFRTGGGEKLFF

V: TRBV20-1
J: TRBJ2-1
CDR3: CSARGILELNEQFF

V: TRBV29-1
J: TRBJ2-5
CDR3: CSVAGNPYETQYF

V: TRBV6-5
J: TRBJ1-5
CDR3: CASSRRTGYSNQPQHF

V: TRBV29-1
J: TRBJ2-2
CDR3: CSVTTGGRTGELFF

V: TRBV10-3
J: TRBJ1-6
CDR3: CAISAGTNNSPLHF

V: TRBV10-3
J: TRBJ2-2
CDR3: CAIGQGAVGELFF

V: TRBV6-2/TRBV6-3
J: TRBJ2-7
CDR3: CASSPRLEQYF

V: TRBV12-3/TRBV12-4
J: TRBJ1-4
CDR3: CASSRQGRHEKLFF

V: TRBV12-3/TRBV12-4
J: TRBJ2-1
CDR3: CASSPRDRGWNEQFF

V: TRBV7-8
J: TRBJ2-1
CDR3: CASSSGTSGRYNEQFF

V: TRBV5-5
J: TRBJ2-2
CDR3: CASSPETMVPPGELFF

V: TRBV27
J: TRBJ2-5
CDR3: CASREWASGGETQYF

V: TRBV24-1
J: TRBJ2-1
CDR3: CATSDRQGLNEQFF

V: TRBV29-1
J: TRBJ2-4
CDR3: CSVRQGRALNIQYF

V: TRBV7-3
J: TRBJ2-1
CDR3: CASSSKTGFDNEQFF

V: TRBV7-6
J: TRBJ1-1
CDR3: CASSREDTVNTEAFF

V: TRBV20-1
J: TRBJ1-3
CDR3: CSARSRSGNTIYF

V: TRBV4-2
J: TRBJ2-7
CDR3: CASSQAGRDRGYEQYF

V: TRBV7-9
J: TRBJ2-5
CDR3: CASSLAGTLVQETQYF

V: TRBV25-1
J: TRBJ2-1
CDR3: CASSVTGTKNEQFF

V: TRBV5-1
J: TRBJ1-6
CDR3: CASSWDSNSPLHF

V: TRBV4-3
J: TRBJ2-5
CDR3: CASSPTPRQRETQYF

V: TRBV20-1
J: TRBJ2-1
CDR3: CSARVRPTSKNEQFF

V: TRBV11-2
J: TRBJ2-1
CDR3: CASSLPTTGTSGRDSYNEQFF

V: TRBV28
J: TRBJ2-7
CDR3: CASSPRTGGGHEQYF

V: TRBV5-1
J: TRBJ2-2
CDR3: CASSHRGFTGELFF